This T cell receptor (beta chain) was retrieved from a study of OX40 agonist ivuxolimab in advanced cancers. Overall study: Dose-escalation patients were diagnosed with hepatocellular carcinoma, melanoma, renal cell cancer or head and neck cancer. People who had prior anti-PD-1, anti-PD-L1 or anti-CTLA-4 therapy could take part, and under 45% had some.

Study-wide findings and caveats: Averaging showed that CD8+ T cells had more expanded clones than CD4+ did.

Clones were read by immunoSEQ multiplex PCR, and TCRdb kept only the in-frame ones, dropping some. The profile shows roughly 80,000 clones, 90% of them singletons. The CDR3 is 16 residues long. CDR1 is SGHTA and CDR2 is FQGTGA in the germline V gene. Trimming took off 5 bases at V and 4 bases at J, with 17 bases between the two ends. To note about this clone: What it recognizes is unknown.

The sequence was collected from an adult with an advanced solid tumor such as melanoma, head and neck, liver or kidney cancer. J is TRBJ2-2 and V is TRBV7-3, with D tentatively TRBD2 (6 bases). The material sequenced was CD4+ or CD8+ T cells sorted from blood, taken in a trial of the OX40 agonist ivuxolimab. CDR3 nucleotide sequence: TGTGCCAGCAGCCCAAAGGGACTCCATACCACCGGGGAGCTGTTTTTT. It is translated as CASSPKGLHTTGELFF.